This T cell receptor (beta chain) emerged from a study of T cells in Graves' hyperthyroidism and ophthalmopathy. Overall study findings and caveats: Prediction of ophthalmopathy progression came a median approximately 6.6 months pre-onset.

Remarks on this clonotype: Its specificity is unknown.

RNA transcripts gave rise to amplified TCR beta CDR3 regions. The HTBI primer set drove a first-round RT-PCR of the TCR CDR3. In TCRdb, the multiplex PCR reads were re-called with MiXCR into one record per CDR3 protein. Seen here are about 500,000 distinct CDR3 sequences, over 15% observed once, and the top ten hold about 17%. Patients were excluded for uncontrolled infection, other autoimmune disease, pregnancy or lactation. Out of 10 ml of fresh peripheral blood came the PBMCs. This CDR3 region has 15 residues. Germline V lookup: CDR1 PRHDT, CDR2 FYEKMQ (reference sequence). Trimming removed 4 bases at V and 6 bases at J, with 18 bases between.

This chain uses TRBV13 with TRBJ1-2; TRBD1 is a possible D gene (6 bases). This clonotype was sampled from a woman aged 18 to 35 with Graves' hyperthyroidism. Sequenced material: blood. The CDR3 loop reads CASSSPGRGENGYTF. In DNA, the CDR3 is TGTGCCAGCAGCTCCCCTGGGAGGGGGGAGAATGGCTACACCTTC.